This T cell receptor beta chain emerged from a study of OX40 agonist ivuxolimab in advanced cancers. Findings and limits, study-wide: CD4+ T cells averaged fewer expanded clones than CD8+ T cells.

V shed 3 bases, J shed 5 bases, and the junction held 3 bases outside the gene matches. The CDR3 has 13 amino acids. Germline-derived CDR1 and CDR2 are SGDLS and YYNGEE. Libraries were prepared by immunoSEQ multiplex PCR; TCRdb keeps only in-frame clonotypes and omits some of them. The sample lists around 58,000 clones, 90% to 95% occurring once. A remark on this clone: The antigen is undetermined.

This clonotype was sampled from an adult with an advanced solid tumor such as melanoma, head and neck, liver or kidney cancer. The chain is built from TRBV9 and TRBJ1-1; TRBD1 agrees at 8 bases. Material: CD4+ or CD8+ T cells sorted from blood, obtained in a trial of the OX40 agonist ivuxolimab. The CDR3 bases are TGTGCCAGCAGCGGTCAGGGGGCAACTGAAGCTTTCTTT. This sequence encodes CASSGQGATEAFF.